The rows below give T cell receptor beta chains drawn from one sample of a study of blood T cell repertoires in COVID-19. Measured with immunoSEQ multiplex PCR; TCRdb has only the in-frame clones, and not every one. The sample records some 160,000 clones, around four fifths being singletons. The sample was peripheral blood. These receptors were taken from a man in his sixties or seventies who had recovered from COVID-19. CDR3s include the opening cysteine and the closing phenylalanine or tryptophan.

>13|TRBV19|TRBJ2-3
CASSSGRTDTQYF
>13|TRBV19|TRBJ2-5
CASSFSVQETQYF
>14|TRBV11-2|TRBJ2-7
CASGSQDISYEQYF
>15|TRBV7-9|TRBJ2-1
CASSLLAGGPNEQFF
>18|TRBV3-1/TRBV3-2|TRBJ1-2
CASTSIPTLGAGNYGYTF
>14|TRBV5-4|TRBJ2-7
CASSLVGLADEQYF
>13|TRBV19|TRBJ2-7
CASSTGSSYEQYF
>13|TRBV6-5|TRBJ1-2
CASSSDIYYGYTF
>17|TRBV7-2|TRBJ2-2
CASSPAGTAPNTGELFF
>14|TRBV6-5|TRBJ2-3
CASSYSPRTDTQYF
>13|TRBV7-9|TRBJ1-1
CATRGQTNTEAFF
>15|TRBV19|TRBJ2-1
CASRTGLAGVDEQFF
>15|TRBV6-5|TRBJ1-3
CASSSDRSPGNTIYF
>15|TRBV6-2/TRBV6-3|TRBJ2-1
CASSYGTSGYNEQFF
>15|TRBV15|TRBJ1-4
CATSRAGTANEKLFF
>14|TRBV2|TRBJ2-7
CASRSTAGTYEQYF
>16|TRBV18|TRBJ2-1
CASSLQGYGSYNEQFF